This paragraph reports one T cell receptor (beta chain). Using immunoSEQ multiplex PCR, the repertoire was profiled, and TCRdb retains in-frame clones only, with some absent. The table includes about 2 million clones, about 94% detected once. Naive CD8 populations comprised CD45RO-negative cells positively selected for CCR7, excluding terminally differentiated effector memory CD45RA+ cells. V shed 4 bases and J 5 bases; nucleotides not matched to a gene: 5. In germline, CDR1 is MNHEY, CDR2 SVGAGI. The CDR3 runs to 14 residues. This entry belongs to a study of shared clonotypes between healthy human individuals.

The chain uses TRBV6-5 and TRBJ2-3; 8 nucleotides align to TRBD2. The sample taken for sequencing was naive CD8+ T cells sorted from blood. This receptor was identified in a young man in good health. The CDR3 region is CASSLAGSEDTQYF. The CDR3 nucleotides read TGTGCCAGCAGTTTAGCGGGGAGTGAAGATACGCAGTATTTT.